This T cell receptor beta chain is drawn from a study of cytomegalovirus exposure and HLA in healthy donors. The study's findings and limits: A later analysis reportedly found that, within productive TCRs, an Asian-associated ancestry cluster had fewer N-insertions than the mean observed across the approximately 600 donors.

Germline assignment: CDR1 LGHNA and CDR2 YSLEER. The J segment lost 1 base and the V segment lost 4 bases, leaving 5 bases of the junction unmatched. The CDR3 covers 15 residues. Comments on this clone: Its specificity is unknown.

The study ran its PCR with 60 Vbeta and 13 Jbeta primers. TCRdb keeps only in-frame clones here, not all; method: immunoSEQ multiplex PCR. The table lists 200,000 to 250,000 clones, more than 75% of them singletons. The sequencing sample was made of PBMCs. The chain links TRBV4-3 to TRBJ2-7; TRBD2 matches at 9 bases. This TCR came from a human donor in good health. The CDR3 region has the DNA TGCGCCAGCAGCCCAGCGGGAGGTCTATCCTACGAGCAGTACTTC. Amino acids: CASSPAGGLSYEQYF.